This T cell receptor (beta chain) was retrieved from a study of blood T cell repertoires in COVID-19. How the authors handled the data: Scientists estimated how many nucleated cells there were by amplifying reference gene primers. The method was immunoSEQ multiplex PCR; TCRdb's version includes in-frame clones alone and lacks a portion of them. Clone size and the V and J calls come from that table; the DNA yielded D and trimming. The sample shows some 260,000 clones, approximately 90% of them seen only once. This clonotype originated in a woman between 35 and 50 years old who had recovered from COVID-19. The sequenced sample consisted of peripheral blood.

This CDR3 reads CASSKGRAGQETQYF. The CDR3 region has the DNA TGTGCCAGCAGCAAGGGCAGGGCAGGTCAAGAGACCCAGTACTTC. V usage is TRBV21-1 and J usage is TRBJ2-5; the table names TRBD1, a call not compared with the DNA. TRBV21-1 is designated a pseudogene. The CDR3 has 15 amino acids.